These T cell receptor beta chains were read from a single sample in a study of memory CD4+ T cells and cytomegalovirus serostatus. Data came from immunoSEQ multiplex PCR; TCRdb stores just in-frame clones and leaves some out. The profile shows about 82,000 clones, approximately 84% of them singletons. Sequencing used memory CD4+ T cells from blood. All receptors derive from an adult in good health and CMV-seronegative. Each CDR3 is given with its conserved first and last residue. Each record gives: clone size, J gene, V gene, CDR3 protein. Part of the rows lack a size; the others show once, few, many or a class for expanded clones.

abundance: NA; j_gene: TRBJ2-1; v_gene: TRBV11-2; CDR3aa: CASSLVQGGNEQFF
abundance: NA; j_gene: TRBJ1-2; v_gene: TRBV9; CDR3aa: CASSVGDSNYGYTF
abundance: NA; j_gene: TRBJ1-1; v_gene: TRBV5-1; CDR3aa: CASSPLLQGIGANTEAFF
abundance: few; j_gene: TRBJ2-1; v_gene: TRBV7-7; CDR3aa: CASSQDSHNEQFF
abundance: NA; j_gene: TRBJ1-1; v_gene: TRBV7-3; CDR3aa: CASSADSPPNTEAFF
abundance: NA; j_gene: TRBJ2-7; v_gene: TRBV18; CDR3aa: CASSPQGSGGTYEQYF
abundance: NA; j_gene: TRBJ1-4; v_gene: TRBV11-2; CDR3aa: CASSLAAGSEKLFF
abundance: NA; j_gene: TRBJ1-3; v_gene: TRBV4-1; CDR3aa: CASSQRIQRENTIYF
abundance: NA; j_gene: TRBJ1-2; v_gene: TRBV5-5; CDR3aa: CASSFSPFIYGYTF
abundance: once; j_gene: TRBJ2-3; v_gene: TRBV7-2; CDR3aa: CASSPGTVSSTDTQYF
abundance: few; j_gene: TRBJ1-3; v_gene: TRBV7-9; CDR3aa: CASSLTGGGNTIYF
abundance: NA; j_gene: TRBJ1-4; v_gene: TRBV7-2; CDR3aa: CASSLNLKLFF
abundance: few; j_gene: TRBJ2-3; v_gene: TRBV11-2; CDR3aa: CASSRTGADTQYF
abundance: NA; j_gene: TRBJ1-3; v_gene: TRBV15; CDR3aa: CATSRLGNTIYF
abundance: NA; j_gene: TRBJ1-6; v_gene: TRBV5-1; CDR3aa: CASSQQGAQYNSPLHF
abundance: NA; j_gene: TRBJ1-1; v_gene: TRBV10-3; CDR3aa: CATQRPPSRGRTEAFF
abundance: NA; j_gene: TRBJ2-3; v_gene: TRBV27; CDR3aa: CASSLGGLGRTDTQYF
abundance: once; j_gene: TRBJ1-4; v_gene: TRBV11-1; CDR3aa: CASNSRAGANEKLFF
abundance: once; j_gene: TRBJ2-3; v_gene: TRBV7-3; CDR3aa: CASSPHSADTQYF
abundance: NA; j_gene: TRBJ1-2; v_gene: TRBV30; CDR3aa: CAWSVGLGNGYTF
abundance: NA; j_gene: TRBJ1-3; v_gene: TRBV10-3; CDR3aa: CATLGGVTSGNTIYF
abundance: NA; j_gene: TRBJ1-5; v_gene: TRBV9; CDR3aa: CASNSQGTPNSPQHF